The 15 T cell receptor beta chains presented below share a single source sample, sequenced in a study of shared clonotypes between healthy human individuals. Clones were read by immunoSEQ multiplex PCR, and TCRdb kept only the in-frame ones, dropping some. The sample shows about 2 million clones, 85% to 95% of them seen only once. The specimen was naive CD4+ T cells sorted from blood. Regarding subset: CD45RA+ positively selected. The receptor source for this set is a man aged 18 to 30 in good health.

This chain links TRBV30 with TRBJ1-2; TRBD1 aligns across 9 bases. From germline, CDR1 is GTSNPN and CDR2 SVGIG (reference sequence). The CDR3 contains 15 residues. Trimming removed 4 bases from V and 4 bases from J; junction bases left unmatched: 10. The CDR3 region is CAWTPTGTGSYGYTF. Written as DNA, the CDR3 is TGTGCCTGGACCCCAACCGGGACAGGGAGCTATGGCTACACCTTC.

The CDR3 region has the DNA TGTGCCTGGAGGGGGGAACAGGGAGGAAAACTGTTTTTT. Amino acids: CAWRGEQGGKLFF. The rearrangement joins TRBV30 to TRBJ1-4, with D tentatively TRBD1 (6 bases). Germline V gene lookup returns CDR1 GTSNPN and CDR2 SVGIG (reference sequence). CDR3 length equals 13 residues. Between the trimmed V and J ends, which lost 3 bases and 10 bases, there was a span of 15 bases.

CDR3 loop: CASSRAGGARAFF. CDR3 sequence (DNA): TGTGCCAGCAGCCGAGCAGGGGGCGCGAGGGCTTTCTTT. V usage is TRBV14 and J usage is TRBJ1-1; the match to TRBD1 covers 8 bases. The junction had 9 bases not matched to a gene; V was cut back by 4 bases and J by 11 bases. Per the germline V gene, CDR1 is SGHDN and CDR2 is FVKESK. The CDR3 sequence is 13 residues long.

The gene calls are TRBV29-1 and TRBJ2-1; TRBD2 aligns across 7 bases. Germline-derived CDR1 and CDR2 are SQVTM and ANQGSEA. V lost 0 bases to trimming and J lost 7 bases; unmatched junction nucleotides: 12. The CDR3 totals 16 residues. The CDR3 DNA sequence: TGCAGCGTTGAAGATCTGCCCAGCGGGGCTCGGAATGAGCAGTTCTTC. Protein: CSVEDLPSGARNEQFF.

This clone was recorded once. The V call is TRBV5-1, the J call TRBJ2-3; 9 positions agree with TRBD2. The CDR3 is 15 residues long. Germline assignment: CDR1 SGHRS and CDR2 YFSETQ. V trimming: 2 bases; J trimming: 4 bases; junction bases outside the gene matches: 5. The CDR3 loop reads CASSFLAGGSDTQYF. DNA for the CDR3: TGCGCCAGCAGCTTTCTTGCGGGAGGGTCAGATACGCAGTATTTT.

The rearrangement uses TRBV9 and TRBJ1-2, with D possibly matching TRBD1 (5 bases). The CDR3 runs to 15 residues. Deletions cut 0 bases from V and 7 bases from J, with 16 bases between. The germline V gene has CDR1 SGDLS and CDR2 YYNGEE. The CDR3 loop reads CASSVGGTDPRGYTF. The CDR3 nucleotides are TGTGCCAGCAGCGTAGGCGGGACGGATCCTCGTGGCTACACCTTC.

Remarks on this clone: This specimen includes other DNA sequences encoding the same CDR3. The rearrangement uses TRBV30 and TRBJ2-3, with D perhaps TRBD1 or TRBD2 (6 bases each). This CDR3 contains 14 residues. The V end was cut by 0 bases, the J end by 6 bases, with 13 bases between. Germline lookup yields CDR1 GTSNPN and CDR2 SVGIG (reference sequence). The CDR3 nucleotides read TGTGCCTGGAGTGTCGGGGGCGGGGCGGATACGCAGTATTTT. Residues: CAWSVGGGADTQYF. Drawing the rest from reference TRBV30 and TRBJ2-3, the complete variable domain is SQTIHQWPATLVQPVGSPLSLECTVEGTSNPNLYWYRQAAGRGLQLLFYSVGIGQISSEVPQNLSASRPQDRQFILSSKKLLLSDSGFYLCAWSVGGGADTQYFGPGTRLTVL.

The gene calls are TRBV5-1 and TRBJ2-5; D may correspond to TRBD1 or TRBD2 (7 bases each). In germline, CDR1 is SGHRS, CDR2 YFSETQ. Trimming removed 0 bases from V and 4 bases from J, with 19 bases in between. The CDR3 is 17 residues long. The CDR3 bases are TGCGCCAGCAGCTTGGGACCCTCCTGGGAGGGGGCAGAGACCCAGTACTTC. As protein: CASSLGPSWEGAETQYF. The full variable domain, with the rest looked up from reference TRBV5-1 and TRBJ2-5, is KAGVTQTPRYLIKTRGQQVTLSCSPISGHRSVSWYQQTPGQGLQFLFEYFSETQRNKGNFPGRFSGRQFSNSRSEMNVSTLELGDSALYLCASSLGPSWEGAETQYFGPGTRLLVL.

CDR3 amino acids: CASSESTGGGANVLTF. CDR3 nucleotide sequence: TGTGCCAGCAGTGAATCGACTGGCGGTGGGGCCAACGTCCTGACTTTC. This chain uses TRBV2 with TRBJ2-6; D remains unclear. The CDR3 runs to 16 residues. Trimming stripped 2 bases from V and 3 bases from J, with 11 bases between. Germline-derived CDR1 and CDR2 are SNHLY and FYNNEI.

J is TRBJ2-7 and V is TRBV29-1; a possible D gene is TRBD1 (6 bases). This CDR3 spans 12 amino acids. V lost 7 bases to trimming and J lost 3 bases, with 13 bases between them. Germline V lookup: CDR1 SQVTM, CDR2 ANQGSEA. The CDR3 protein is CSGGDTFYEQYF. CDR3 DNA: TGCAGCGGAGGGGACACGTTCTACGAGCAGTACTTC.

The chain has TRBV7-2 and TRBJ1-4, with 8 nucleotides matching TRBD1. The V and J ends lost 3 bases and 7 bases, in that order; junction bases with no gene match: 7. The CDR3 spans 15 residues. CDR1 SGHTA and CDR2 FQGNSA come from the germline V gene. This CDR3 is CASSLSGGASEKLFF. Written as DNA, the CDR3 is TGTGCCAGCAGCTTGTCAGGGGGCGCGAGTGAAAAACTGTTTTTT.

CDR3 nucleotides: TGTGCCAGTTTTGGGTACACTGAAGCTTTCTTT. It yields the protein CASFGYTEAFF. This chain connects TRBV28 to TRBJ1-1; no reliable D call. CDR1 MDHEN and CDR2 SYDVKM come from the germline V gene. V lost 9 bases and J 3 bases, leaving 8 bases between the germline ends. The CDR3 has 11 residues.

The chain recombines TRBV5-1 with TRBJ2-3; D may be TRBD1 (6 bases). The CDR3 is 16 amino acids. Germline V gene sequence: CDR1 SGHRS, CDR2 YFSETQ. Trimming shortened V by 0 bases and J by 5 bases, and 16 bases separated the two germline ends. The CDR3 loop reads CASSLAGQKVGDTQYF. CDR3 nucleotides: TGCGCCAGCAGCTTGGCCGGACAGAAAGTGGGAGATACGCAGTATTTT. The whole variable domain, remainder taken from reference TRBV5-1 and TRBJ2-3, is KAGVTQTPRYLIKTRGQQVTLSCSPISGHRSVSWYQQTPGQGLQFLFEYFSETQRNKGNFPGRFSGRQFSNSRSEMNVSTLELGDSALYLCASSLAGQKVGDTQYFGPGTRLTVL.

The CDR3 nucleotides are TGCGCCAGCAGGGACAGGGGGTCGAACACCGGGGAGCTGTTTTTT. Its protein is CASRDRGSNTGELFF. The V and J genes are TRBV5-1 and TRBJ2-2, with 10 bases identical to TRBD1. Germline-derived CDR1 and CDR2 are SGHRS and YFSETQ. Trimming cost V 5 bases and J 0 bases; bases outside gene matches: 1. This CDR3 has 15 residues.

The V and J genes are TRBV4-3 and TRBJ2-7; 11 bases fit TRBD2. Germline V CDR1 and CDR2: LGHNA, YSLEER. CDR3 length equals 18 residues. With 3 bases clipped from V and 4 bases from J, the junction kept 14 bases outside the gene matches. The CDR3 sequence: CASSQVAQLAGVVYEQYF. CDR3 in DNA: TGCGCCAGCAGCCAGGTTGCCCAACTAGCGGGAGTAGTTTACGAGCAGTACTTC.